A single sample gave rise to the 20 T cell receptor beta chains below, sequenced in a study of blood T cell repertoires in COVID-19. Only in-frame clones appear in the TCRdb table, and some are missing; sequencing was by immunoSEQ multiplex PCR. The data show some 190,000 clones, 70% to 85% seen once. Sequencing was performed on peripheral blood. The receptors stem from a woman aged 50 to 65 with acute or convalescent COVID-19.

The gene calls are TRBV7-9 and TRBJ2-7; possibly TRBD2 for D (6 bases). V lost 7 bases to trimming and J lost 0 bases, with 13 bases between them. This CDR3 has 14 amino acids. Germline assignment: CDR1 SEHNR and CDR2 FQNEAQ (reference sequence). The CDR3 loop reads CASNMRGGSYEQYF. The CDR3 region has the DNA TGTGCCAGCAACATGAGGGGAGGCTCCTACGAGCAGTACTTC. The whole variable domain, filled in from reference TRBV7-9 and TRBJ2-7, reads DTGVSQNPRHKITKRGQNVTFRCDPISEHNRLYWYRQTLGQGPEFLTYFQNEAQLEKSRLLSDRFSAERPKGSFSTLEIQRTEQGDSAMYLCASNMRGGSYEQYFGPGTRLTVT.

The rearrangement uses TRBV12-5 and TRBJ2-2; 9 positions agree with TRBD2. The junction had 15 bases not matched to a gene; V was cut back by 0 bases and J by 7 bases. This CDR3 is built from 19 residues. Germline V gene lookup returns CDR1 LGHNT and CDR2 FRNRAP. The CDR3 nucleotides are TGTGCTAGTGGTTTGGTACTATGGCGGGTAGCGGGGGAGGGCGGGGAGCTGTTTTTT. This gives the protein CASGLVLWRVAGEGGELFF.

The gene calls are TRBV24-1 and TRBJ2-5; possible D gene TRBD1, 6 bases. The CDR3 covers 13 residues. Germline CDR1 is KGHDR and CDR2 is SFDVKD. V lost 6 bases and J 2 bases, leaving 9 bases between the germline ends. The CDR3 nucleotides are TGTGCCACCAGTTCGACAGGTCAAGAGACCCAGTACTTC. It encodes CATSSTGQETQYF.

The J gene is TRBJ1-5, the V gene TRBV19, with a tentative D call TRBD1 (6 bases). The CDR3 runs to 14 residues. Germline-derived CDR1 and CDR2 are LNHDA and SQIVND (reference sequence). Deletions cut 5 bases from V and 5 bases from J, with 13 bases between. The CDR3 loop is CASSFPGGHQPQHF. The CDR3 nucleotides are TGTGCCAGTAGTTTCCCGGGGGGCCATCAGCCCCAGCATTTT.

In nucleotides, the CDR3 is TGTGCCAGCAGTGCGGGACAGGGATCAACTAATGAAAAACTGTTTTTT. It codes for CASSAGQGSTNEKLFF. The chain links TRBV6-1 to TRBJ1-4; 9 bases are shared with TRBD1. CDR3 length: 16 residues. Germline V lookup: CDR1 MNHNS, CDR2 SASEGT. With V trimmed by 4 bases and J by 0 bases, 3 bases remained unmatched.

The chain is built from TRBV9 and TRBJ2-6, with 8 positions matching TRBD1. V was pared by 4 bases and J by 0 bases, with 9 bases of the junction left unmatched. The CDR3 totals 18 residues. The germline V gene encodes CDR1 SGDLS and CDR2 YYNGEE. This CDR3 reads CASSNDQGAISGANVLTF. The DNA for the CDR3 is TGTGCCAGCAGCAACGATCAGGGGGCGATCTCTGGGGCCAACGTCCTGACTTTC.

The chain uses TRBV27 and TRBJ1-2; TRBD1 matches 7 bases. The CDR3 covers 13 residues. Germline CDR1 is MNHEY and CDR2 is SMNVEV (reference sequence). V was pared by 5 bases and J by 6 bases, with 6 bases of the junction left unmatched. The CDR3 nucleotides are TGTGCCAGCAGTCCCAGGGGGACCCATGGCTACACCTTC. This gives the protein CASSPRGTHGYTF.

The CDR3 reads CASSPARTGAYGYTF. The CDR3 region has the DNA TGTGCCAGCAGCCCCGCGAGGACAGGGGCCTATGGCTACACCTTC. The chain employs TRBV27 and TRBJ1-2; TRBD1 aligns across 9 bases. The CDR3 consists of 15 residues. Germline loops: CDR1 MNHEY, CDR2 SMNVEV (reference sequence). The J segment lost 4 bases and the V segment lost 6 bases, leaving 9 bases of the junction unmatched.

V is TRBV6-2 or TRBV6-3 and J is TRBJ2-2; 7 bases agree with TRBD1. The V gene end was trimmed by 4 bases and the J gene end by 5 bases; junction bases not matched to a gene: 4. Germline CDR1 is MNHEY and CDR2 is SVGEGT. The CDR3 is made up of 14 amino acids. CDR3 sequence: CASSLTGRTGELFF. CDR3 in DNA: TGTGCCAGCAGTTTGACAGGGAGAACCGGGGAGCTGTTTTTT.

This chain links TRBV27 with TRBJ1-6, with 8 bases fitting TRBD1. This CDR3 has 16 residues. In germline, CDR1 is MNHEY, CDR2 SMNVEV (reference sequence). V shed 5 bases and J 7 bases; nucleotides not matched to a gene: 10. The CDR3 DNA sequence: TGTGCCAGCAGTCGAGCCACAGGGGGTAGGAATTCACCCCTCCACTTT. Its translation: CASSRATGGRNSPLHF.

The rearrangement uses TRBV29-1 and TRBJ2-7, with a tentative D call TRBD1 (6 bases). The CDR3 runs to 11 residues. Trimming took 7 bases from V and 4 from J, leaving 11 bases between them. Germline lookup yields CDR1 SQVTM and CDR2 ANQGSEA. CDR3 protein: CSAGQTYEQYF. The DNA of the CDR3 is TGCAGCGCTGGACAGACATACGAGCAGTACTTC.

V usage is TRBV28 and J usage is TRBJ1-2; D gene unclear. Germline V gene lookup returns CDR1 MDHEN and CDR2 SYDVKM. V dropped 4 bases and J dropped 2 bases, with 5 bases sitting between them. CDR3 length: 12 amino acids. DNA for the CDR3: TGTGCCAGCAGTTCCGGGAACTATGGCTACACCTTC. Protein: CASSSGNYGYTF.

On this clone: The sample has other DNA sequences that encode this CDR3 too. The rearrangement links TRBV18 to TRBJ2-2, with a weak D call TRBD2 (6 bases). The V and J ends lost 0 bases and 2 bases respectively, with 7 bases between them. CDR1 is KGHSH and CDR2 is LQKENI in the germline V gene. The CDR3 is 15 residues long. CDR3 region: CASSPPGLNTGELFF. CDR3 DNA: TGTGCCAGCTCACCACCTGGACTAAACACCGGGGAGCTGTTTTTT.

This chain links TRBV6-6 with TRBJ2-1, with 7 bases identical to TRBD2. Trimming took 5 bases from V and 8 from J; bases not matched to a gene: 9. The CDR3 contains 14 residues. Germline lookup yields CDR1 MNHNY and CDR2 SVGAGI (reference sequence). The CDR3: CASSPDGRAHEQFF. The DNA for the CDR3 is TGTGCCAGCAGTCCGGATGGGAGGGCCCATGAGCAGTTCTTC.

This clone was seen a handful of times. This chain connects TRBV6-5 to TRBJ1-5; D call uncertain. Trimming pared 4 bases from V and 2 bases from J, leaving 9 bases between. Per the germline V gene, CDR1 is MNHEY and CDR2 is SVGAGI. The CDR3 has 14 residues. The CDR3 region is CASSLSQGNQPQHF. The CDR3 nucleotides are TGTGCCAGCAGTTTGTCCCAGGGCAATCAGCCCCAGCATTTT.

V and J are TRBV18 and TRBJ1-5; D uncertain. Trimming took off 3 bases at V and 4 bases at J, with 13 bases between the two ends. The CDR3 spans 15 residues. The V gene's germline CDR1 is KGHSH and CDR2 LQKENI. The CDR3 DNA reads as TGTGCCAGCTCACCGCAGGTCAGTGATAATCAGCCCCAGCATTTT. It translates to CASSPQVSDNQPQHF.

The rearrangement links TRBV14 to TRBJ2-3; TRBD1 matches at 10 bases. The CDR3 contains 18 residues. With V trimmed by 4 bases and J by 2 bases, 12 bases remained unmatched. CDR1 SGHDN and CDR2 FVKESK come from the germline V gene. The CDR3 loop reads CASSLIGRDRGHTDTQYF. CDR3 coding DNA: TGTGCCAGCAGCCTAATAGGCCGGGACAGGGGACACACAGATACGCAGTATTTT.

In its sample, this clone was seen once. This rearrangement joins TRBV5-1 to TRBJ2-3, with 11 bases identical to TRBD2. V lost 4 bases to trimming and J lost 10 bases; unmatched junction nucleotides: 14. CDR1 and CDR2 (germline): SGHRS, YFSETQ. This CDR3 has 16 residues. The CDR3 nucleotides are TGCGCCAGCAGCCAGAATCTAGCGGGGGGCACCCCCCCGCAGTATTTT. The encoded protein is CASSQNLAGGTPPQYF. Full variable domain (missing parts from reference TRBV5-1 and TRBJ2-3): KAGVTQTPRYLIKTRGQQVTLSCSPISGHRSVSWYQQTPGQGLQFLFEYFSETQRNKGNFPGRFSGRQFSNSRSEMNVSTLELGDSALYLCASSQNLAGGTPPQYFGPGTRLTVL.

This rearrangement joins TRBV27 to TRBJ2-7; TRBD2 agrees at 10 bases. There are 18 residues in the CDR3. Germline CDR1 MNHEY, CDR2 SMNVEV (reference sequence). J gave up 1 base and V 7 bases, and 16 bases lay outside the gene matches. The CDR3 region has the DNA TGTGCCAGCACCCCAGGACTAGCGGTTGGGGGGGCTTCCTACGAGCAGTACTTC. This gives the protein CASTPGLAVGGASYEQYF.

This clone was seen just once. The chain links TRBV7-2 to TRBJ1-4; 9 bases agree with TRBD1. The trim removed 3 bases at V and 3 bases at J, leaving 14 bases unmatched. CDR1 is SGHTA, CDR2 FQGNSA, per germline. CDR3 size: 19 residues. The CDR3 DNA follows: TGTGCCAGCAGCTTTACTCCGGGACAGGGACTGAGGGCTAATGAAAAACTGTTTTTT. This codes for CASSFTPGQGLRANEKLFF. The variable domain in full, with the rest retrieved from reference TRBV7-2 and TRBJ1-4, is GAGVSQSPSNKVTEKGKDVELRCDPISGHTALYWYRQSLGQGLEFLIYFQGNSAPDKSGLPSDRFSAERTGGSVSTLTIQRTQQEDSAVYLCASSFTPGQGLRANEKLFFGSGTQLSVL.